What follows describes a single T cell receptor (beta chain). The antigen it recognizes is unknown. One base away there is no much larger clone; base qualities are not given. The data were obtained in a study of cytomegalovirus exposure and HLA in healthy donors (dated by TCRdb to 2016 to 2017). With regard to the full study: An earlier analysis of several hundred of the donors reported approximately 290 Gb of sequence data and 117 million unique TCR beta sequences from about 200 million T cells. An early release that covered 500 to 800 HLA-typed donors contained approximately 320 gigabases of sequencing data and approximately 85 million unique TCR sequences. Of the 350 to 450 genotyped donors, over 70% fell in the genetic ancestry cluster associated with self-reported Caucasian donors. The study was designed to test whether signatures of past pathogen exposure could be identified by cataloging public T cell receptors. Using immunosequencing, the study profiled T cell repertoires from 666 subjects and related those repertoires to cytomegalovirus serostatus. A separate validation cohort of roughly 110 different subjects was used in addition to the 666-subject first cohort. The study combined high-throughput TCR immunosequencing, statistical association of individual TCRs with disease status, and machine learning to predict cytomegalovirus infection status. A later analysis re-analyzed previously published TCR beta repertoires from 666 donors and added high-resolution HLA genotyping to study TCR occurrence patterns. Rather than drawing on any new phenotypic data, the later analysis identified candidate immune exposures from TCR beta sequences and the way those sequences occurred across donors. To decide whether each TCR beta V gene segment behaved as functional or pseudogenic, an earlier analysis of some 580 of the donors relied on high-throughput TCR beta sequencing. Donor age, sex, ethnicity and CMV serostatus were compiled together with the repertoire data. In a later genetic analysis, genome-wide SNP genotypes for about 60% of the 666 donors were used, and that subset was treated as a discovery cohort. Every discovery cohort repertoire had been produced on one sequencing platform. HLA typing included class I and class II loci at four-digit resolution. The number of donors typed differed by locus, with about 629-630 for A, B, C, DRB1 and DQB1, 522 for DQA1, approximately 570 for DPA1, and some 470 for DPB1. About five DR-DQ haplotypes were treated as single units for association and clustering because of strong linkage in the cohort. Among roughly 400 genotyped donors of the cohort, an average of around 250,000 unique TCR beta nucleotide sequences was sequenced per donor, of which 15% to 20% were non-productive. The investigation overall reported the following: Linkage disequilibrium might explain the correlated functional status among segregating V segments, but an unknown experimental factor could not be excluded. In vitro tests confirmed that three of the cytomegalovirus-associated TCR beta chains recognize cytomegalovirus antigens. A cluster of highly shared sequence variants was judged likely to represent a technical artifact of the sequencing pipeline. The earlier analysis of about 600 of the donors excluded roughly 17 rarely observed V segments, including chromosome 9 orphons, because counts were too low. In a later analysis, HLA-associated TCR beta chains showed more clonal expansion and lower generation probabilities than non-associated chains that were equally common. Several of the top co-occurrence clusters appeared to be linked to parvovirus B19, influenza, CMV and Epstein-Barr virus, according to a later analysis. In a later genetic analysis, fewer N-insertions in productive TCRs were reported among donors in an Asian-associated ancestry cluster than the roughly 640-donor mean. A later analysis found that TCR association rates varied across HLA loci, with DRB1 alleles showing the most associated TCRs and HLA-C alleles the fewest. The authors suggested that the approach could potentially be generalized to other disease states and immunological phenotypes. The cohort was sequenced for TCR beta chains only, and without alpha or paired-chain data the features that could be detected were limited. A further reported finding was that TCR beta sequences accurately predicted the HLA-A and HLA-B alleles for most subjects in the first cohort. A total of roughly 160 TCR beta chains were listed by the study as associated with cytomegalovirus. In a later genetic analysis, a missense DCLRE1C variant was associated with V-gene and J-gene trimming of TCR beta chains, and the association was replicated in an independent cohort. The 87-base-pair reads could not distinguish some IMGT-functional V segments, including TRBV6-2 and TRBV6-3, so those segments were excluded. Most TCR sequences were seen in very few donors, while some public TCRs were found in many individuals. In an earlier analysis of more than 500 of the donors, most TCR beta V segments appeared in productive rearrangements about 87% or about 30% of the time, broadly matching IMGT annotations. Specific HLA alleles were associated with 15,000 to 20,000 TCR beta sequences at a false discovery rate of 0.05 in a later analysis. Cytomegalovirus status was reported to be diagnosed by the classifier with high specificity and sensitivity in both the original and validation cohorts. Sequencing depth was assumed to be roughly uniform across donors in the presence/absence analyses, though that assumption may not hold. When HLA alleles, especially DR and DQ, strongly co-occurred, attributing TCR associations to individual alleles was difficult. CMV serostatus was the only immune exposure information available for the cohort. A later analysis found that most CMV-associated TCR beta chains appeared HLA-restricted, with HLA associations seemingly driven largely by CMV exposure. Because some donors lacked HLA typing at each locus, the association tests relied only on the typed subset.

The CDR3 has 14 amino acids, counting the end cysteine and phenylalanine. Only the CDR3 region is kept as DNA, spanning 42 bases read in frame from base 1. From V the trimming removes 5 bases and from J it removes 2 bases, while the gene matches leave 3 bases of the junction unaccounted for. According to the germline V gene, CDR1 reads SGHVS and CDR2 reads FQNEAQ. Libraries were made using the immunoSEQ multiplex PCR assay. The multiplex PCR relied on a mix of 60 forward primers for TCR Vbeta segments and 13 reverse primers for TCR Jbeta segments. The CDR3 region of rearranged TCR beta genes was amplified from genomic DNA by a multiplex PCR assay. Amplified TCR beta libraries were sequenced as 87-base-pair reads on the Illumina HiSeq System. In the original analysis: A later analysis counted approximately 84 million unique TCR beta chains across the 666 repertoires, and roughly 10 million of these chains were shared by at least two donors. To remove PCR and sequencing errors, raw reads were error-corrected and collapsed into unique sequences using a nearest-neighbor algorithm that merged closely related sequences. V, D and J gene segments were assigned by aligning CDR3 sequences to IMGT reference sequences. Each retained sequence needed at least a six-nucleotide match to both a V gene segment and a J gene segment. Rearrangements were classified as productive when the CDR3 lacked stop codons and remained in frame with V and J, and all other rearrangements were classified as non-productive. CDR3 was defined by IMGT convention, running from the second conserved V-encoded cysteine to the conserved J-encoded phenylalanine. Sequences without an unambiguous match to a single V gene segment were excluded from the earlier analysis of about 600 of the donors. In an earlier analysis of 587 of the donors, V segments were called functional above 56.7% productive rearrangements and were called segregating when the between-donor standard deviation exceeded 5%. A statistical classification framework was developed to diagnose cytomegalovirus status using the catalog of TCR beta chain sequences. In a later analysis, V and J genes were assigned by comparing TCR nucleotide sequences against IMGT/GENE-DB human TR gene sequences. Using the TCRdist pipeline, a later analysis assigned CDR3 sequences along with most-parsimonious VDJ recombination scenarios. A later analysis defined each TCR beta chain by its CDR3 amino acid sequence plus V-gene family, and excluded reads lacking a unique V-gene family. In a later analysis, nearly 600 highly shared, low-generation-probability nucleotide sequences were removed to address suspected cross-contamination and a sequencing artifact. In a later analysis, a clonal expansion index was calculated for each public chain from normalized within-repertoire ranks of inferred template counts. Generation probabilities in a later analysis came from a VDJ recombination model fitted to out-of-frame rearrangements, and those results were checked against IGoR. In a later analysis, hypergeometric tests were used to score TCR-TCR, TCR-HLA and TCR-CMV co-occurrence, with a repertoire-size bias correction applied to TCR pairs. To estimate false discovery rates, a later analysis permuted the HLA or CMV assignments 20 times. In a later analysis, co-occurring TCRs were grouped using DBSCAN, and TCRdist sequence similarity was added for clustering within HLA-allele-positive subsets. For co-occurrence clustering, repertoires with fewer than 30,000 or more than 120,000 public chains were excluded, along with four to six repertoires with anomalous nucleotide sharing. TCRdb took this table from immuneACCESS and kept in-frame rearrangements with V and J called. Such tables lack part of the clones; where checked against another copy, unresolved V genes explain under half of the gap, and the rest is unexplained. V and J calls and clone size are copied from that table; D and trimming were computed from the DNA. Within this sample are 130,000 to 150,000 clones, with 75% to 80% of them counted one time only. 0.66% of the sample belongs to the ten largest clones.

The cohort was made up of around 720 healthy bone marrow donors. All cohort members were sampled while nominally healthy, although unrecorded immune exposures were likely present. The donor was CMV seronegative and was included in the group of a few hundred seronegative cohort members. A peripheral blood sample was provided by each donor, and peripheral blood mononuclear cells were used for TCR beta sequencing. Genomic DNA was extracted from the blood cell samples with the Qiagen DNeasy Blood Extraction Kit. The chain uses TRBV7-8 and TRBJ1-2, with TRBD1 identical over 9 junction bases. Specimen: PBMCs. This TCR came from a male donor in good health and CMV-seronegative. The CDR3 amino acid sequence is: CASSRQGGNYGYTF. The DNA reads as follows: TGTGCCAGCAGCCGACAGGGGGGAAACTATGGCTACACCTTC.